The present T cell receptor beta chain was sequenced within a study of blood T cell repertoires in COVID-19. TCRdb's table, derived via immunoSEQ multiplex PCR, lists solely in-frame clones and lacks some. The repertoire holds about half a million clones, with about 88% as singletons. This CDR3 is 16 amino acids long. Germline CDR1 reads MGHRA; CDR2 reads YSYEKL. The V and J ends lost 1 base and 1 base respectively, with 10 bases between them. The sequence derives from a woman aged 55 to 70 who had recovered from COVID-19. The V call is TRBV4-1, the J call TRBJ2-2, with TRBD2 as a possible D gene (7 bases). Material: PBMCs or T cells enriched from blood (not recorded which). CDR3 bases: TGCGCCAGCAGCCAAGGAGGGGGGGTGAACACCGGGGAGCTGTTTTTT. Residues: CASSQGGGVNTGELFF.